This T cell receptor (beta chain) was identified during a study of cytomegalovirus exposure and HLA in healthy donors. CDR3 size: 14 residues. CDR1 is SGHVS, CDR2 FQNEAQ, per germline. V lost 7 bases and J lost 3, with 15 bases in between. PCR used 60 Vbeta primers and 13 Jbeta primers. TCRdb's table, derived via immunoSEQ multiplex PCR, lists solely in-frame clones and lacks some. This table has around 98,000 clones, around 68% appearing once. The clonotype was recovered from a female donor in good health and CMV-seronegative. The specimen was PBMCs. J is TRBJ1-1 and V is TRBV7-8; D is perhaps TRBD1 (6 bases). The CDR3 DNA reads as TGTGCCAGCACCACCCGACACAGGGACACTGAAGCTTTCTTT. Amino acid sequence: CASTTRHRDTEAFF.